This T cell receptor (beta chain) was recorded in a study of blood T cell repertoires in COVID-19. In the original workflow: The authors estimated nucleated cell counts from reference gene primer amplification. Clones were sequenced by immunoSEQ multiplex PCR, and TCRdb holds only the in-frame ones, with some missing. V, J and clone size derive from that table, while D and trimming were established from the DNA sequence. The profile covers more than 250,000 clones, with 92% appearing a single time and around a sixth taken by the ten largest. There are 15 residues in the CDR3. Germline CDR1 and CDR2: SGHDN and FVKESK. V was cut by 3 bases and J by 4 bases, with 14 bases left in between.

Sequencing used PBMCs or T cells enriched from blood (not recorded which). The TCR sequence derives from a woman in her twenties or thirties who had recovered from COVID-19. The chain recombines TRBV14 with TRBJ2-3, with TRBD1 as a possible D gene (5 bases). CDR3 loop: CASSHVGVAADTQYF. In DNA, the CDR3 is TGTGCCAGCAGCCACGTAGGGGTCGCGGCAGATACGCAGTATTTT.